These T cell receptor beta chains were read from a single sample in a study of human T cells and chemical hapten exposure. TCRdb recomputed calls from the RACE reads with MiXCR, one row per CDR3 protein. The sample carries approximately 80,000 distinct CDR3 sequences, 9.5% to 12% recorded once. The sample was whole blood, taken in connection with sensitization to the hapten diphenylcyclopropenone (DPC). These receptors originate from a woman aged 50 to 65 with alopecia areata. Some clones in this sample may be carry-over from other donors' samples. Each CDR3 is given with its conserved first and last residue. D genes are given only for firm matches. Clone size is given for some rows only: seen once, a few or many times, or a class if the clone is expanded.

J gene | D gene | V gene | clone size | CDR3 protein | CDR3 DNA
TRBJ1-2 | TRBD1 | TRBV6-5 | few | CASSSGTGPYGYTF | TGTGCCAGCAGTTCCGGGACAGGGCCCTATGGCTACACCTTC
TRBJ1-1 | - | TRBV7-9 | - | CASSLAEVRSTEAFF | TGTGCCAGCAGCTTAGCGGAGGTGAGGAGCACTGAAGCTTTCTTT
TRBJ1-3 | TRBD1 | TRBV20-1 | many | CSASWGQGAVRGNTIYF | TGCAGTGCTAGCTGGGGACAGGGGGCTGTTCGAGGAAACACCATATATTTT
TRBJ1-1 | TRBD1 | TRBV29-1 | - | CSVEDTGGRTEAFF | TGCAGCGTTGAAGATACAGGGGGAAGGACTGAAGCTTTCTTT
TRBJ2-3 | - | TRBV5-1 | - | CASSTGSVGSTQYF | TGCGCCAGCAGCACAGGGTCAGTTGGAAGTACGCAGTATTTT
TRBJ2-5 | TRBD1 | TRBV5-1 | - | CASSRTGGQETQYF | TGCGCCAGCAGCCGGACAGGGGGTCAAGAGACCCAGTACTTC
TRBJ2-2 | TRBD1 | TRBV18 | few | CASSPGTGVTGELFF | TGTGCCAGCTCACCAGGGACAGGGGTCACCGGGGAGCTGTTTTTT
TRBJ2-3 | - | TRBV5-4 | - | CASSRPGLEPDTQYF | TGTGCCAGCAGCCGTCCCGGTCTGGAGCCAGATACGCAGTATTTT
TRBJ2-1 | TRBD2 | TRBV29-1 | many | CSVLGLAGEGNEQFF | TGCAGCGTCCTGGGACTAGCGGGAGAGGGCAATGAGCAGTTCTTC
TRBJ2-3 | - | TRBV18 | few | CASSRTYASTDTQYF | TGTGCCAGCTCACGGACTTACGCTAGCACAGATACGCAGTATTTT
TRBJ2-7 | - | TRBV20-1 | - | CSARGGQGDEQYF | TGCAGTGCTAGAGGGGGCCAGGGCGACGAGCAGTACTTC
TRBJ2-1 | - | TRBV29-1 | - | CSVPLAEQFF | TGCAGCGTACCCCTAGCTGAGCAGTTCTTC
TRBJ2-5 | - | TRBV7-9 | - | CASSLRLVPETQYF | TGTGCCAGCAGCTTAAGGCTAGTCCCGGAGACCCAGTACTTC
TRBJ2-5 | - | TRBV15 | few | CATSRGGGPGGETQYF | TGTGCCACCAGCAGGGGCGGGGGCCCTGGGGGAGAGACCCAGTACTTC
TRBJ1-4 | - | TRBV3-1 | many | CASSPRVTNEKLFF | TGTGCCAGCAGCCCCAGGGTAACTAATGAAAAACTGTTTTTT
TRBJ2-2 | - | TRBV5-8 | few | CASSWGTGELFF | TGTGCCAGCAGCTGGGGTACCGGGGAGCTGTTTTTT
TRBJ1-5 | TRBD1 | TRBV12-3/TRBV12-4 | many | CASRQGDLDQPQHF | TGTGCCAGCAGACAGGGGGACCTGGATCAGCCCCAGCATTTT
TRBJ2-3 | - | TRBV7-7 | - | CASSRVSTDTQYF | TGTGCCAGCAGCCGAGTGAGCACAGATACGCAGTATTTT
TRBJ1-6 | TRBD1 | TRBV19 | many | CASSTTGVNSPLHF | TGTGCCAGTAGTACTACAGGGGTTAATTCACCCCTCCACTTT
TRBJ2-7 | - | TRBV27 | many | CASSSDPYEQYF | TGTGCCAGCAGTTCTGATCCCTACGAGCAGTACTTC
TRBJ1-2 | - | TRBV3-1 | - | CASSPLISSNYGYTF | TGTGCCAGCAGCCCGTTAATCTCCTCTAACTATGGCTACACCTTC
TRBJ2-1 | TRBD2 | TRBV20-1 | - | CSARGLAAYNEQFF | TGCAGTGCTAGAGGACTAGCGGCCTACAATGAGCAGTTCTTC
TRBJ2-2 | TRBD2 | TRBV5-1 | - | CASSPTPGLAGGGELFF | TGCGCCAGCAGCCCAACGCCTGGACTAGCGGGGGGCGGGGAGCTGTTTTTT
TRBJ1-4 | TRBD1 | TRBV30 | - | CAWSGGQGAFEKLFF | TGTGCCTGGAGTGGTGGACAGGGGGCTTTTGAAAAACTGTTTTTT
TRBJ2-1 | - | TRBV7-2 | - | CASSLGFPSYNEQFF | TGTGCCAGCAGCTTAGGCTTCCCCTCCTACAATGAGCAGTTCTTC
TRBJ2-3 | - | TRBV3-1 | many | CASSQEGPAGRTDTQYF | TGTGCCAGCAGCCAAGAAGGGCCAGCGGGCCGCACAGATACGCAGTATTTT
TRBJ2-7 | TRBD2 | TRBV7-2 | few | CASSLGSSGSLNEQYF | TGTGCCAGCAGCTTAGGGAGTAGCGGGAGTCTAAACGAGCAGTACTTC
TRBJ2-7 | TRBD2 | TRBV6-5 | few | CASKRLAGYEQYF | TGTGCCAGCAAACGACTAGCGGGGTACGAGCAGTACTTC
TRBJ2-4 | - | TRBV30 | few | CAWSVRGVLAKNIQYF | TGTGCCTGGAGTGTAAGAGGGGTGTTAGCCAAAAACATTCAGTACTTC
TRBJ2-3 | - | TRBV18 | many | CASSRGGGADTQYF | TGTGCCAGCTCCCGGGGAGGGGGAGCAGATACGCAGTATTTT
TRBJ1-5 | - | TRBV2 | many | CASSVRGAQPQHF | TGTGCCAGCAGCGTCAGGGGCGCCCAGCCCCAGCATTTT
TRBJ2-3 | TRBD2 | TRBV7-2 | - | CASSFRGADTQYF | TGTGCCAGCAGCTTCCGGGGGGCAGATACGCAGTATTTT
TRBJ1-4 | - | TRBV7-9 | many | CASSTEPLKEKLFF | TGTGCCAGCAGCACGGAACCACTAAAGGAAAAACTGTTTTTT
TRBJ1-2 | - | TRBV10-3 | few | CAISVGWGDYGYTF | TGTGCCATCAGTGTAGGATGGGGAGACTATGGCTACACCTTC
TRBJ2-3 | TRBD1 | TRBV5-1 | - | CASSSMRQRGQGTDTQYF | TGCGCCAGCTCCTCAATGCGACAGAGAGGACAGGGAACAGATACGCAGTATTTT
TRBJ1-5 | TRBD1 | TRBV28 | few | CASRLRDRANQPQHF | TGTGCCAGCAGACTGAGGGACAGGGCTAATCAGCCCCAGCATTTT
TRBJ1-5 | TRBD1 | TRBV18 | - | CASSPGTGFNQPQHF | TGTGCCAGCTCACCCGGGACAGGCTTCAATCAGCCCCAGCATTTT
TRBJ1-1 | - | TRBV7-8 | - | CASSLAPGRRTEAFF | TGTGCCAGCAGCTTAGCGCCGGGGAGAAGAACTGAAGCTTTCTTT
TRBJ1-1 | TRBD1 | TRBV7-3 | - | CASSAGPNRGAFF | TGTGCCAGCAGCGCGGGGCCGAACAGGGGAGCTTTCTTT
TRBJ2-1 | - | TRBV2 | - | CASPPPGPSSASFF | TGTGCCAGCCCTCCACCGGGTCCCTCCTCCGCATCGTTCTTC
TRBJ2-7 | - | TRBV12-3/TRBV12-4 | - | CASGAASSSYEQYF | TGTGCCAGCGGGGCGGCTAGCAGCTCCTACGAGCAGTACTTC
TRBJ1-5 | - | TRBV20-1 | few | CSAMGQGYSNQPQHF | TGCAGTGCTATGGGTCAGGGCTATAGCAATCAGCCCCAGCATTTT
TRBJ2-2 | - | TRBV10-2 | medium-sized | CATRGSNTGELFF | TGCGCCACCAGAGGGAGCAACACCGGGGAGCTGTTTTTT
TRBJ2-1 | - | TRBV12-3/TRBV12-4 | few | CASRKPYNEQFF | TGTGCCAGCCGAAAGCCCTACAATGAGCAGTTCTTC
TRBJ2-3 | - | TRBV7-7 | many | CASSSGGTDTQYF | TGTGCTAGCAGCTCGGGTGGCACAGATACGCAGTATTTT
TRBJ2-1 | TRBD2 | TRBV15 | many | CATSRGGTSDEQFF | TGTGCCACCAGCAGAGGAGGGACTAGCGATGAGCAGTTCTTC
TRBJ2-7 | - | TRBV20-1 | many | CSARESRDTNYEQYF | TGCAGTGCTAGAGAAAGCAGGGACACCAACTACGAGCAGTACTTC
TRBJ1-5 | - | TRBV18 | - | CATSRGAGNQPQHF | TGTGCCACCTCAAGGGGCGCGGGCAATCAGCCCCAGCATTTT
TRBJ2-2 | - | TRBV5-1 | - | CASSVGVYTGELFF | TGCGCCAGCAGCGTCGGGGTGTACACCGGGGAGCTGTTTTTT
TRBJ1-1 | - | TRBV3-1 | many | CASSQDKVGVGTEAFF | TGTGCCAGCAGCCAAGACAAGGTCGGGGTAGGGACTGAAGCTTTCTTT
TRBJ2-1 | - | TRBV29-1 | many | CSAKDGRYNEQFF | TGCAGCGCCAAAGATGGCAGATACAATGAGCAGTTCTTC
TRBJ1-1 | - | TRBV20-1 | - | CSGEGTDGGTEAFF | TGCAGTGGGGAGGGAACGGACGGGGGCACTGAAGCTTTCTTT
TRBJ2-7 | - | TRBV18 | - | CASSLIGNEQYF | TGTGCCAGCTCACTGATTGGAAACGAGCAGTACTTC
TRBJ2-1 | - | TRBV18 | many | CASSSQQVQGTYNEQFF | TGTGCCAGCTCATCACAACAGGTCCAGGGAACCTACAATGAGCAGTTCTTC
TRBJ1-5 | - | TRBV9 | many | CASSAGGGVEPQHF | TGTGCCAGCAGCGCCGGGGGAGGCGTGGAGCCCCAGCATTTT
TRBJ1-3 | - | TRBV20-1 | few | CIARVLGDGRSGNTIYF | TGCATTGCTAGAGTTTTGGGGGACGGCAGAAGTGGAAACACCATATATTTT
TRBJ1-1 | TRBD1 | TRBV6-5 | many | CASRYRGENTEAFF | TGTGCCAGCAGGTACAGGGGGGAGAACACTGAAGCTTTCTTT
TRBJ2-7 | TRBD1 | TRBV5-1 | - | CASSAGQGSFYEQYF | TGCGCCAGCAGCGCTGGACAGGGTTCTTTCTACGAGCAGTACTTC
TRBJ2-1 | - | TRBV7-2 | - | CASSLAPGTQFF | TGTGCCAGCAGCTTAGCTCCGGGGACCCAGTTCTTC
TRBJ2-7 | - | TRBV6-5 | - | CASSYSPLYEQYF | TGTGCCAGCAGTTACTCCCCCCTTTACGAGCAGTACTTC